These 2 T cell receptor beta chains originate from one sample sequenced in a study of radiotherapy plus CTLA-4 blockade in lung cancer. The method was immunoSEQ multiplex PCR; TCRdb's version includes in-frame clones alone and lacks a portion of them. Counted here are around 59,000 clones, around 80% occurring once; the ten biggest clones make up almost 4%. The sequences come from peripheral blood, collected from a patient treated with radiotherapy plus ipilimumab. These receptors were collected from a human donor with non-small cell lung cancer who had a partial response to radiotherapy plus ipilimumab.

This sequence joins TRBV5-1 and TRBJ1-4, with TRBD1 matching 9 bases. Germline V gene lookup returns CDR1 SGHRS and CDR2 YFSETQ. There are 16 residues in the CDR3. The ends lost 4 bases at V and 2 bases at J; junction bases unmatched: 6. CDR3 DNA sequence: TGCGCCAGCAGCCTGGTGACAGGGGGGACTAATGAAAAACTGTTTTTT. Encoded protein: CASSLVTGGTNEKLFF.

This chain connects TRBV11-2 to TRBJ1-4, with 8 bases aligning to TRBD1. The CDR3 runs 14 residues. Germline CDR1 is SGHAT and CDR2 is FQNNGV. J gave up 7 bases and V 2 bases, and 3 bases lay outside the gene matches. In DNA form, the CDR3 reads TGTGCCAGCAGCTTATCAGGGGGCGGTGAAAAACTGTTTTTT. Encoded protein: CASSLSGGGEKLFF.